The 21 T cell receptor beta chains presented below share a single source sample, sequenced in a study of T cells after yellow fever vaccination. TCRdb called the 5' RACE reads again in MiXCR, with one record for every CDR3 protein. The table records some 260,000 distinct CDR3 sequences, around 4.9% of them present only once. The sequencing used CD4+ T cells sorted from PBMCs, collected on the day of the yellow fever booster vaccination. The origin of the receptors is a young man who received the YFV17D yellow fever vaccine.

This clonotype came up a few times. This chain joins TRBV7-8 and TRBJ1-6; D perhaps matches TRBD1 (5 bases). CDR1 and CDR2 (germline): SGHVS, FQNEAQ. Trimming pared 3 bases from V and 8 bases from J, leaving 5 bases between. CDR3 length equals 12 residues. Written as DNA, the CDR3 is TGTGCCAGCAGCTTCAGGGATTCACCCCTCCACTTT. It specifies CASSFRDSPLHF.

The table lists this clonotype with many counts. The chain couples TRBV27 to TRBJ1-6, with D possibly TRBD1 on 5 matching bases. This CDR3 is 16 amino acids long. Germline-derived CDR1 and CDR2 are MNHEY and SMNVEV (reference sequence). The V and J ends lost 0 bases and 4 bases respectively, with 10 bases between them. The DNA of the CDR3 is TGTGCCAGCAGTTTATCCCCAGGGTGGTATAATTCACCCCTCCACTTT. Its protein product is CASSLSPGWYNSPLHF.

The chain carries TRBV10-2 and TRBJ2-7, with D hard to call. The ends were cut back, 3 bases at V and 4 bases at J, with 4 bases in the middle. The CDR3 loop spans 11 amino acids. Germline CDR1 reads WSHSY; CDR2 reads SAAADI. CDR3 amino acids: CASSEGYEQYF. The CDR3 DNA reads TGCGCCAGCAGTGAAGGTTACGAGCAGTACTTC.

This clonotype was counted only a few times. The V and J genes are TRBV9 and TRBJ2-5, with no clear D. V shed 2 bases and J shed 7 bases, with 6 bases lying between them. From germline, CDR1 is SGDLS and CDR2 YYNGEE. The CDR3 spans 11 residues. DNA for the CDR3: TGTGCCAGCAGCGTGGGTGGGACCCAGTACTTC. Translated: CASSVGGTQYF.

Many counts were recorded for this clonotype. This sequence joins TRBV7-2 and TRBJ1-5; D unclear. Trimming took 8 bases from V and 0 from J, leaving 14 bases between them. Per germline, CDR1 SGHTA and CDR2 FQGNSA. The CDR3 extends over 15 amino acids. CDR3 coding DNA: TGTGCCAGCCGGGTCTGGGGTGATAGCAATCAGCCCCAGCATTTT. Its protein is CASRVWGDSNQPQHF.

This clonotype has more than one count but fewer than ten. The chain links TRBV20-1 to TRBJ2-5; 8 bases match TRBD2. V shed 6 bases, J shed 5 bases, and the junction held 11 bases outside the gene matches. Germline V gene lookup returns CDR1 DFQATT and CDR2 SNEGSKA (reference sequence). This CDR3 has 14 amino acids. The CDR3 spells CSAPPSGGRETQYF. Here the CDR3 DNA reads TGCAGTGCCCCGCCAAGCGGGGGTCGGGAGACCCAGTACTTC.

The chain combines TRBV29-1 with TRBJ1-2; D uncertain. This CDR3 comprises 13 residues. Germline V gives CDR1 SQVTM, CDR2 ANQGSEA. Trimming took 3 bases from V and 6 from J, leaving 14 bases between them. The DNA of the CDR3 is TGCAGCGTTGAGGGGTGGGGAGTTGATGGCTACACCTTC. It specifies CSVEGWGVDGYTF.

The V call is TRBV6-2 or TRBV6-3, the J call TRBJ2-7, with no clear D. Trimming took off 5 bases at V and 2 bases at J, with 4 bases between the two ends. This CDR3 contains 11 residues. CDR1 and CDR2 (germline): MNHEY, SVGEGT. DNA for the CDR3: TGTGCCAGCAGTCAAGCCTACGAGCAGTACGTC. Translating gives CASSQAYEQYV.

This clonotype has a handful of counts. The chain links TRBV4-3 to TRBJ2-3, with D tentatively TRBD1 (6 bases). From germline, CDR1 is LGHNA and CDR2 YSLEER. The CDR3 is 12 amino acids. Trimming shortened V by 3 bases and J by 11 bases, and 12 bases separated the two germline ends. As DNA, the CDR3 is TGCGCCAGCAGCCAGGCACAGGGCATGCAGTATTTT. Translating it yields CASSQAQGMQYF.

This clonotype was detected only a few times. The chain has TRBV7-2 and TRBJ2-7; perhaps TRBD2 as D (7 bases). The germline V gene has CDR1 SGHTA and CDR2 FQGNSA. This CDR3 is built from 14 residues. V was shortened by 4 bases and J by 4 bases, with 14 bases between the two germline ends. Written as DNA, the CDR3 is TGTGCCAGCAGCTCGGACGGGGGGCCTTACGAGCAGTACTTC. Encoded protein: CASSSDGGPYEQYF.

CDR3 protein: CASSHTTQGAGELFF. The DNA of the CDR3 is TGTGCCAGCAGCCATACTACCCAGGGGGCCGGGGAGCTGTTTTTT. This chain joins TRBV3-1 and TRBJ2-2; 7 nucleotides align to TRBD1. V gave up 3 bases and J gave up 6 bases; unmatched junction bases: 7. CDR3 size: 15 residues. Per germline, CDR1 LGHDT and CDR2 YNNKEL (reference sequence).

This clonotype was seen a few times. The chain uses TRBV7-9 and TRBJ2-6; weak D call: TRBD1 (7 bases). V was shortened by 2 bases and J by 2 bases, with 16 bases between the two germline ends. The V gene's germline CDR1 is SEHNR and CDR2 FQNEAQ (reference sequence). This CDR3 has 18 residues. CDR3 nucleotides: TGTGCCAGCAGCTTAATGGGGGGACAGACAGCTGGGGCCAACGTCCTGACTTTC. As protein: CASSLMGGQTAGANVLTF.

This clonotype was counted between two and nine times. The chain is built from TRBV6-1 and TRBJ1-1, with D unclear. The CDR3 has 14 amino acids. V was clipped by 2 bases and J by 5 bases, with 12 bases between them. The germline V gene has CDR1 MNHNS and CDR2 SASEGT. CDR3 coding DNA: TGTGCCAGCAGTGAAAGGCCGAGGATGACTGAAGCTTTCTTT. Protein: CASSERPRMTEAFF.

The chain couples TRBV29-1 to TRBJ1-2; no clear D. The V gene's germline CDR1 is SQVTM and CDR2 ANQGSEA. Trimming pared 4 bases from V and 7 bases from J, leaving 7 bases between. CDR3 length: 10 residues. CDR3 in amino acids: CSVARSGYTF. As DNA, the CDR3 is TGCAGCGTTGCGAGGTCTGGCTACACCTTC.

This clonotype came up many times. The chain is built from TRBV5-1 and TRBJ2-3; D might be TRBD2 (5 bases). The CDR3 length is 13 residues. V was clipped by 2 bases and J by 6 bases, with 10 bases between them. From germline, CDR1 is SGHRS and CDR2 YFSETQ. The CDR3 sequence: CASSFAREDTQYF. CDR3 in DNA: TGCGCCAGCAGCTTTGCTAGGGAGGATACGCAGTATTTT. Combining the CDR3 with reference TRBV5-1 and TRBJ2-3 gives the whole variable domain KAGVTQTPRYLIKTRGQQVTLSCSPISGHRSVSWYQQTPGQGLQFLFEYFSETQRNKGNFPGRFSGRQFSNSRSEMNVSTLELGDSALYLCASSFAREDTQYFGPGTRLTVL.

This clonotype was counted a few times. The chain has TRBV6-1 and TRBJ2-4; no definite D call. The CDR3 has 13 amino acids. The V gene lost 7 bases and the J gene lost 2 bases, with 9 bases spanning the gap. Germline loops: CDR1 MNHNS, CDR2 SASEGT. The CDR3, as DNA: TGTGCCAGCACTCCCCCAACCAAAAACATTCAGTACTTC. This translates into CASTPPTKNIQYF.

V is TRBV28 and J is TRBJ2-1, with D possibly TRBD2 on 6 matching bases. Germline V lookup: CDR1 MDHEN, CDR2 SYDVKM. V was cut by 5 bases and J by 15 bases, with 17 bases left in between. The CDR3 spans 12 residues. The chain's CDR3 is CASSRGLLGAFF. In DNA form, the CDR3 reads TGTGCCAGCAGTCGGGGACTCTTGGGCGCGTTCTTC.

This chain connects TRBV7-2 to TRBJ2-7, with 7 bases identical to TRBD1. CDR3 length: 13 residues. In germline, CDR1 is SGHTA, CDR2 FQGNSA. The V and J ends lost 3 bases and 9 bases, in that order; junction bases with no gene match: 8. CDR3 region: CASSLDRNSGQYF. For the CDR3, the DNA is TGTGCCAGCAGCTTGGACAGGAACTCCGGGCAGTACTTC.

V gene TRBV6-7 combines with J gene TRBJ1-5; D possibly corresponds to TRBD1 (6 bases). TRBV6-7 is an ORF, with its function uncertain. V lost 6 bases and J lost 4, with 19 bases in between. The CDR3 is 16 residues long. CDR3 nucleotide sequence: TGTGCCAGCAGCTCCCGTCCCGACAGGAGGAATCAGCCCCAGCATTTT. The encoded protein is CASSSRPDRRNQPQHF.

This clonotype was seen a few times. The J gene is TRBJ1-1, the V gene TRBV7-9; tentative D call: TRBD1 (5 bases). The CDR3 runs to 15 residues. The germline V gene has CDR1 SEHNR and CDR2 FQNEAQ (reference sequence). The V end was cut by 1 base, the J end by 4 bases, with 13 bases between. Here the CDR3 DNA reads TGTGCCAGCAGCTTAGTAAAGGGACCCAGCACTGAAGCTTTCTTT. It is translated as CASSLVKGPSTEAFF.

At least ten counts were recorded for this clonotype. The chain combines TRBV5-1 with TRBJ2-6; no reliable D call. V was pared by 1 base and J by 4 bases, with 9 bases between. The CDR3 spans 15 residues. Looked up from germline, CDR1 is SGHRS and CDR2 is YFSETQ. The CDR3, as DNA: TGCGCCAGCAGCTTGTTCTCGTTCGGGGCCAACGTCCTGACTTTC. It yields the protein CASSLFSFGANVLTF. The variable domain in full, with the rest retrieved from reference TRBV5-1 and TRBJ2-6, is KAGVTQTPRYLIKTRGQQVTLSCSPISGHRSVSWYQQTPGQGLQFLFEYFSETQRNKGNFPGRFSGRQFSNSRSEMNVSTLELGDSALYLCASSLFSFGANVLTFGAGSRLTVL.